This passage covers 16 T cell receptor beta chains from one sample sequenced in a study of T cells after yellow fever vaccination. A single record per CDR3 protein comes from TCRdb applying MiXCR to the 5' RACE reads. In the table there are about 350,000 distinct CDR3 sequences, roughly 11% of which are singletons. The sample was PBMCs, taken on the day of the first yellow fever vaccination. The source of these receptors is a man in his late teens or twenties who received the YFV17D yellow fever vaccine.

With regard to this clonotype: A much larger clonotype is one base distant, so this may be a read error. V gene TRBV4-1 combines with J gene TRBJ2-1, with 9 bases fitting TRBD2. The V and J ends lost 3 bases and 6 bases, in that order; junction bases with no gene match: 6. Germline CDR1 MGHRA, CDR2 YSYEKL. The CDR3 sequence is 15 residues long. The CDR3 loop reads CASSQLPAGGNEQFF. In DNA, the CDR3 is TGCGCCAGCAGCCAGCTACCAGCGGGGGGCAATGAGCAGTTCTTC.

The V call is TRBV7-2, the J call TRBJ1-2; 7 bases align to TRBD1. From germline, CDR1 is SGHTA and CDR2 FQGNSA. With 5 bases clipped from V and 5 bases from J, the junction kept 14 bases outside the gene matches. This CDR3 contains 16 residues. The CDR3 DNA sequence: TGTGCCAGCAGCAAACAGCTTGCCGGGACAGCATATGGCTACACCTTC. It codes for CASSKQLAGTAYGYTF.

This clonotype was counted only a few times. The chain joins TRBV27 to TRBJ2-1; the D gene is possibly TRBD2 (6 bases). The V end lost 3 bases, the J end lost 3 bases, and 12 bases lay between the germline ends. The CDR3 totals 15 residues. Germline loops: CDR1 MNHEY, CDR2 SMNVEV (reference sequence). Here the CDR3 DNA reads TGTGCCAGCAGTTTCTCGGGACTGTTCTACAATGAGCAGTTCTTC. Protein sequence: CASSFSGLFYNEQFF.

The sample holds a few counts of this clonotype. V is TRBV7-3 and J is TRBJ2-1; no reliable D call. This CDR3 region has 12 residues. Trimming took off 5 bases at V and 3 bases at J, with 5 bases between the two ends. The germline gives CDR1 SGHTA, CDR2 FQGTGA. The CDR3 DNA sequence: TGTGCCAGCAGCGACAACTACAATGAGCAGTTCTTC. This sequence encodes CASSDNYNEQFF.

This clonotype was seen a few times. The chain recombines TRBV4-3 with TRBJ1-1, with a tentative D call TRBD1 (6 bases). The CDR3 has 14 amino acids. V was cut by 4 bases and J by 1 base, with 10 bases left in between. Germline CDR1 reads LGHNA; CDR2 reads YSLEER. The CDR3 DNA is TGCGCCAGCAGCCTATCAGGGGAGAACACTGAAGCTTTCTTT. Translation gives CASSLSGENTEAFF.

V and J are TRBV7-2 and TRBJ2-5, with 11 positions matching TRBD2. The CDR3 is made up of 14 amino acids. Germline assignment: CDR1 SGHTA and CDR2 FQGNSA. J lost 7 bases, V lost 4 bases, and 5 bases had no gene match. The CDR3 here is CASSSTSGEWTQYF. The CDR3 bases are TGTGCCAGCAGCTCGACTAGCGGGGAATGGACCCAGTACTTC.

The rearrangement joins TRBV6-2 or TRBV6-3 to TRBJ2-7; no clear D gene. V gave up 4 bases and J gave up 4 bases, with 14 bases separating them. This CDR3 has 14 residues. Germline V gene sequence: CDR1 MNHEY, CDR2 SVGEGT. As DNA, the CDR3 is TGTGCCAGCAGTTCCTCCGATCCCTCGTACGAGCAGTACTTC. Translation: CASSSSDPSYEQYF.

V and J are TRBV20-1 and TRBJ2-3, with D possibly being TRBD2 (6 bases). Trimming took off 6 bases at V and 1 base at J, with 20 bases between the two ends. The length of the CDR3 is 16 residues. The germline V gene encodes CDR1 DFQATT and CDR2 SNEGSKA (reference sequence). The CDR3 spells CSAPRAGLDGTDTQYF. The CDR3 DNA sequence: TGCAGTGCGCCTCGTGCGGGACTCGACGGCACAGATACGCAGTATTTT.

This clonotype was detected only a few times. This chain joins TRBV18 and TRBJ2-5; tentative D call: TRBD2 (6 bases). Trimming left V 0 bases short and J 4 bases short, with 18 bases between. Germline V gene data show CDR1 as KGHSH and CDR2 as LQKENI. The CDR3 is 17 amino acids. CDR3 residues: CASSPPKIGRGGETQYF. CDR3 nucleotide sequence: TGTGCCAGCTCACCACCGAAGATCGGGCGGGGTGGAGAGACCCAGTACTTC.

This clonotype was seen only a few times. This chain connects TRBV29-1 to TRBJ2-6; TRBD1 matches 9 bases. J lost 1 base, V lost 6 bases, and 10 bases had no gene match. The CDR3 runs to 17 residues. The V gene's germline CDR1 is SQVTM and CDR2 ANQGSEA. The CDR3 nucleotides are TGCAGCGTCCGACCGGGACAGGGAGTGTCTGGGGCCAACGTCCTGACTTTC. The encoded protein is CSVRPGQGVSGANVLTF.

In this sample, this clonotype turned up a few times. This rearrangement joins TRBV20-1 to TRBJ2-3; D not certain. The V end was cut by 3 bases, the J end by 1 base, with 11 bases between. The CDR3 runs to 14 residues. Germline CDR1 DFQATT, CDR2 SNEGSKA (reference sequence). DNA of the CDR3: TGCAGTGCTAGGTACTCCTTGGGCACAGATACGCAGTATTTT. Protein: CSARYSLGTDTQYF.

The table lists this clonotype with a few counts. This chain's CDR3 is CASSPRQGRTYNEQFF. The CDR3 DNA follows: TGCGCCAGCAGCCCCCGACAGGGGAGGACCTACAATGAGCAGTTCTTC. V is TRBV5-1 and J is TRBJ2-1, with 8 nucleotides matching TRBD1. The length of the CDR3 is 16 residues. The ends lost 4 bases at V and 2 bases at J; junction bases unmatched: 8. In germline, CDR1 is SGHRS, CDR2 YFSETQ.

This clonotype was found many times. V and J are TRBV7-2 and TRBJ2-3, with 9 bases matching TRBD2. Per germline, CDR1 SGHTA and CDR2 FQGNSA. The CDR3 loop spans 15 amino acids. V shed 5 bases and J 0 bases; nucleotides not matched to a gene: 3. DNA of the CDR3: TGTGCCAGCAGCCCCGGACTAGCGAGCACAGATACGCAGTATTTT. Translation gives CASSPGLASTDTQYF.

This clonotype has just a few counts. The chain recombines TRBV30 with TRBJ1-2, with a weak D call TRBD1 (5 bases). V was clipped by 2 bases and J by 6 bases, with 13 bases between them. The CDR3 consists of 13 residues. CDR1 GTSNPN and CDR2 SVGIG come from the germline V gene (reference sequence). CDR3 in amino acids: CAWSKGLVDGYTF. CDR3 DNA: TGTGCCTGGAGTAAGGGACTCGTCGATGGCTACACCTTC.

The table lists this clonotype with many counts. In DNA form, the CDR3 reads TGCGCCAGCAGCCCAAGGCTCGGGGGGGCTGGAGCCAAAAACATTCAGTACTTC. Protein sequence: CASSPRLGGAGAKNIQYF. V is TRBV5-1 and J is TRBJ2-4; 8 nucleotides line up with TRBD2. The germline V gene encodes CDR1 SGHRS and CDR2 YFSETQ. This CDR3 has 18 residues. Unmatched junction bases numbered 12, after V lost 4 bases and J lost 0 bases.

This clonotype turned up a few times. This chain uses TRBV7-9 with TRBJ2-1; no clear D gene. Looked up from germline, CDR1 is SEHNR and CDR2 is FQNEAQ (reference sequence). Trimming took off 5 bases at V and 4 bases at J, with 12 bases between the two ends. This CDR3 region has 14 residues. CDR3 sequence: CASSQIDTYNEQFF. Written as DNA, the CDR3 is TGTGCCAGCAGCCAAATTGACACATACAATGAGCAGTTCTTC.